A single sample is the source of the 17 T cell receptor beta chains below, sequenced in a study of shared clonotypes between healthy human individuals. Assay used: immunoSEQ multiplex PCR; TCRdb lists only in-frame clones, some missing. The sample yields a few hundred thousand clones, 97% seen once. The specimen was naive CD4+ T cells sorted from blood. Subset specified: CD45RA+ positively selected. The receptors were gathered from a woman aged 25 to 39 in good health.

This clone appeared a single time. The rearrangement links TRBV5-6 to TRBJ2-1; D not resolved. The CDR3 has 14 amino acids. Trimming took 5 bases from V and 6 from J, leaving 15 bases between them. Germline CDR1 reads SGHDT; CDR2 reads YYEEEE. The CDR3 loop is CASRRGRRGNEQFF. CDR3 nucleotides: TGTGCCAGCAGACGCGGACGGAGAGGCAATGAGCAGTTCTTC.

The chain links TRBV11-2 to TRBJ2-2; D possibly matches TRBD1 or TRBD2 (6 bases each). Germline CDR1 and CDR2: SGHAT and FQNNGV. Between the trimmed V and J ends, which lost 5 bases and 2 bases, there was a span of 15 bases. The CDR3 loop spans 16 amino acids. Here the CDR3 DNA reads TGTGCCAGCAGCCGGAGGGAAGGGGGAAACACCGGGGAGCTGTTTTTT. Amino acid sequence: CASSRREGGNTGELFF.

This chain connects TRBV7-3 to TRBJ2-1, with D possibly TRBD2 on 6 matching bases. Trimming removed 2 bases at V and 10 bases at J, with 12 bases between. In germline, CDR1 is SGHTA, CDR2 FQGTGA. The CDR3 has 13 residues. In DNA, the CDR3 is TGTGCCAGCAGCTTATTAGCTAGCGCCGAGCAGTTCTTC. It specifies CASSLLASAEQFF.

The rearrangement uses TRBV7-9 and TRBJ2-1; 13 bases line up with TRBD2. Per germline, CDR1 SEHNR and CDR2 FQNEAQ (reference sequence). The CDR3 contains 14 residues. J lost 7 bases, V lost 5 bases, and 2 bases had no gene match. The CDR3 DNA reads as TGTGCCAGCAGCAGACTAGCGGGAGGAAATGAGCAGTTCTTC. Residues: CASSRLAGGNEQFF.

The chain couples TRBV28 to TRBJ2-7; tentative D call: TRBD2 (6 bases). Germline V gene data show CDR1 as MDHEN and CDR2 as SYDVKM. This CDR3 is built from 14 residues. V lost 10 bases to trimming and J lost 2 bases, with 18 bases between them. The CDR3 region is CATSRGGVPYEQYF. In DNA form, the CDR3 reads TGTGCCACCAGCCGGGGAGGTGTACCCTACGAGCAGTACTTC.

V usage is TRBV10-1 and J usage is TRBJ2-7; the D gene could be TRBD1 or TRBD2 (6 bases each). Looked up from germline, CDR1 is WNHNN and CDR2 is SYGVQD (reference sequence). V was clipped by 0 bases and J by 0 bases, with 12 bases between them. The CDR3 consists of 16 residues. The CDR3 spells CASSESPGGSSYEQYF. The CDR3 region has the DNA TGCGCCAGCAGTGAGTCCCCCGGGGGCAGCTCCTACGAGCAGTACTTC.

The chain employs TRBV7-2 and TRBJ2-7, with TRBD2 matching over 12 bases. The germline V gene has CDR1 SGHTA and CDR2 FQGNSA. J was trimmed by 6 bases and V by 1 base; bases with no gene match: 10. This CDR3 has 17 amino acids. This CDR3 is CASSLVGGSLAGGEQYF. The CDR3, as DNA: TGTGCCAGCAGCTTAGTAGGGGGGTCACTAGCGGGAGGCGAGCAGTACTTC.

Worth noting for this clone: Other nucleotide sequences from this sample produce the same CDR3. The chain is built from TRBV25-1 and TRBJ2-5; D remains ambiguous. The V and J ends lost 4 bases and 4 bases respectively, with 4 bases between them. The CDR3 has 11 residues. CDR1 is MGHDK, CDR2 SYGVNS, per germline. The CDR3 DNA follows: TGTGCCAGCAGTGCAGGAGAGACCCAGTACTTC. The encoded protein is CASSAGETQYF.

V usage is TRBV29-1 and J usage is TRBJ2-7; the match to TRBD2 covers 7 bases. The CDR3 length is 13 residues. V shed 6 bases and J 0 bases; nucleotides not matched to a gene: 5. Germline lookup yields CDR1 SQVTM and CDR2 ANQGSEA. CDR3: CSVRLASSYEQYF. The CDR3, as DNA: TGCAGCGTACGACTAGCAAGCTCCTACGAGCAGTACTTC.

This rearrangement joins TRBV7-8 to TRBJ2-3; unclear D gene. The CDR3 is made up of 12 amino acids. The ends were cut back, 5 bases at V and 1 base at J, with 4 bases in the middle. Germline lookup yields CDR1 SGHVS and CDR2 FQNEAQ. The chain's CDR3 is CASSARTDTQYF. The CDR3 coding sequence is TGTGCCAGCAGCGCGCGCACAGATACGCAGTATTTT.

V and J are TRBV28 and TRBJ1-4; perhaps TRBD1 as D (6 bases). This CDR3 contains 13 residues. CDR1 is MDHEN and CDR2 is SYDVKM in the germline V gene. Trimming removed 8 bases at V and 7 bases at J, with 14 bases between. CDR3 amino acids: CASGRGAGEKLFF. CDR3 sequence (DNA): TGTGCCAGCGGCAGGGGCGCAGGTGAAAAACTGTTTTTT. Full variable domain (missing parts from reference TRBV28 and TRBJ1-4): DVKVTQSSRYLVKRTGEKVFLECVQDMDHENMFWYRQDPGLGLRLIYFSYDVKMKEKGDIPEGYSVSREKKERFSLILESASTNQTSMYLCASGRGAGEKLFFGSGTQLSVL.

This chain connects TRBV21-1 to TRBJ2-7; TRBD2 is the table's D call, not checked against the DNA. TRBV21-1 is annotated as a pseudogene. There are 13 residues in the CDR3. CDR3 in amino acids: CASSLGGSYEQYF. CDR3 nucleotides: TGTGCCAGCAGCTTGGGGGGCTCCTACGAGCAGTACTTC.

The rearrangement joins TRBV27 to TRBJ2-7; 9 bases are a match to TRBD1. J gave up 2 bases and V 8 bases, and 4 bases lay outside the gene matches. The germline V gene has CDR1 MNHEY and CDR2 SMNVEV (reference sequence). This CDR3 spans 13 amino acids. CDR3 sequence (DNA): TGTGCCAGCGGGGACAGGGTAGCCTACGAGCAGTACTTC. Translated, it gives CASGDRVAYEQYF.

This clone showed up just once. This chain joins TRBV27 and TRBJ1-3; TRBD1 matches 7 bases. The length of the CDR3 is 15 residues. The germline gives CDR1 MNHEY, CDR2 SMNVEV (reference sequence). Trimming removed 4 bases from V and 4 bases from J; junction bases left unmatched: 7. Here the CDR3 DNA reads TGTGCCAGCAGTTCGTTAGGGGGCCTCGGAAACACCATATATTTT. Its translation: CASSSLGGLGNTIYF.

This rearrangement joins TRBV19 to TRBJ1-4; 7 nucleotides line up with TRBD1. V was pared by 9 bases and J by 7 bases, with 8 bases of the junction left unmatched. This CDR3 comprises 13 residues. The germline V gene has CDR1 LNHDA and CDR2 SQIVND (reference sequence). The chain's CDR3 is CAREGAVTEKLFF. The CDR3, as DNA: TGTGCCAGGGAGGGGGCTGTTACTGAAAAACTGTTTTTT.

The chain uses TRBV2 and TRBJ2-2; TRBD2 agrees at 8 bases. J was trimmed by 6 bases and V by 3 bases; bases with no gene match: 12. CDR3 length equals 17 residues. Germline loops: CDR1 SNHLY, CDR2 FYNNEI. The CDR3 bases are TGTGCCAGCAGTGAGGGTTGGCCAGCGGGAGTTTCCGGGGAGCTGTTTTTT. Its protein product is CASSEGWPAGVSGELFF.

The chain couples TRBV4-1 to TRBJ1-1; TRBD1 is a possible D gene (6 bases). Germline lookup yields CDR1 MGHRA and CDR2 YSYEKL. Trimming left V 5 bases short and J 1 base short, with 14 bases between. The CDR3 totals 15 residues. CDR3 sequence: CASSSRGRENTEAFF. DNA for the CDR3: TGCGCCAGCAGCTCTCGGGGGCGGGAGAACACTGAAGCTTTCTTT.